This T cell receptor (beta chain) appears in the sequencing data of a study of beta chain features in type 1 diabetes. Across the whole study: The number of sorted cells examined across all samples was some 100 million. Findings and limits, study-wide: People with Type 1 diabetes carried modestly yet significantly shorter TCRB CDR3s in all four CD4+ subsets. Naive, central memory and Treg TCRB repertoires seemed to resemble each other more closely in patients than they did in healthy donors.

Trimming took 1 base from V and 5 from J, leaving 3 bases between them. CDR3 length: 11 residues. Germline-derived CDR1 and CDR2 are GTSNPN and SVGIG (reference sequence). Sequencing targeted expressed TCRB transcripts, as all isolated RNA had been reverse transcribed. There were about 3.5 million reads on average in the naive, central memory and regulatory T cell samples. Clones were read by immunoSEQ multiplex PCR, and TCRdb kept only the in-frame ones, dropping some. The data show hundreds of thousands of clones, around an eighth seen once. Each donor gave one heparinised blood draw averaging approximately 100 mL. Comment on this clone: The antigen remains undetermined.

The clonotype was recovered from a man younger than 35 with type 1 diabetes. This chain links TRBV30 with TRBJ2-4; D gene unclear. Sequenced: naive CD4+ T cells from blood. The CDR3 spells CAWSGENIQYF. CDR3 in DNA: TGTGCCTGGAGTGGGGAAAACATTCAGTACTTC.